Each of the 5 T cell receptor beta chains below was sequenced from the same sample in a study of blood T cell repertoires in COVID-19. TCRdb keeps only in-frame clones here, not all; method: immunoSEQ multiplex PCR. The sample carries around 130,000 clones, roughly four fifths recorded once. Sequencing input: PBMCs or T cells enriched from blood (not recorded which). The receptor set was obtained from a man aged 30 to 39 who had recovered from COVID-19.

The chain combines TRBV5-1 with TRBJ1-4, with D perhaps matching TRBD1 (6 bases). V lost 5 bases to trimming and J lost 0 bases, with 14 bases between them. This CDR3 has 16 amino acids. In germline, CDR1 is SGHRS, CDR2 YFSETQ. The CDR3 here is CASRRADRSTNEKLFF. The CDR3 DNA follows: TGCGCCAGCAGGCGGGCAGACAGGTCAACTAATGAAAAACTGTTTTTT.

The chain uses TRBV24-1 and TRBJ1-5, with D perhaps matching TRBD1 (6 bases). V lost 7 bases to trimming and J lost 0 bases, with 30 bases between them. The CDR3 consists of 21 residues. Germline CDR1 KGHDR, CDR2 SFDVKD. The chain's CDR3 is CATRGQSGGRGWFYSNQPQHF. The CDR3, as DNA: TGTGCCACCAGGGGGCAAAGTGGGGGCAGGGGCTGGTTTTATAGCAATCAGCCCCAGCATTTT.

The V and J genes are TRBV6-5 and TRBJ2-7; TRBD2 might be the D (5 bases). Trimming removed 2 bases from V and 6 bases from J, with 17 bases in between. The germline gives CDR1 MNHEY, CDR2 SVGAGI. The length of the CDR3 is 15 residues. CDR3 amino acids: CASSYVEKGVGEQYF. CDR3 DNA sequence: TGTGCCAGCAGTTACGTCGAAAAGGGAGTTGGCGAGCAGTACTTC.

The chain couples TRBV5-1 to TRBJ2-5, with D perhaps TRBD2 (6 bases). Germline V gives CDR1 SGHRS, CDR2 YFSETQ. The CDR3 covers 15 residues. Trimming stripped 0 bases from V and 1 base from J, with 10 bases between. CDR3 region: CASSLATSPQETQYF. The CDR3 region has the DNA TGCGCCAGCAGCTTGGCTACTAGCCCCCAAGAGACCCAGTACTTC.

The chain employs TRBV25-1 and TRBJ1-4, with D perhaps TRBD1 (5 bases). CDR3 length: 16 residues. V was pared by 4 bases and J by 5 bases, with 17 bases between. CDR1 is MGHDK and CDR2 is SYGVNS in the germline V gene. The CDR3 bases are TGTGCCAGCAGTGTGGGGGGAGGCAGGGAAAATGAAAAACTGTTTTTT. This translates into CASSVGGGRENEKLFF. The variable domain in full, with the rest retrieved from reference TRBV25-1 and TRBJ1-4, is EADIYQTPRYLVIGTGKKITLECSQTMGHDKMYWYQQDPGMELHLIHYSYGVNSTEKGDLSSESTVSRIRTEHFPLTLESARPSHTSQYLCASSVGGGRENEKLFFGSGTQLSVL.